This T cell receptor beta chain was documented in a study of OX40 agonist ivuxolimab in advanced cancers. Study-wide context: Patients in the trial were receiving intravenous ivuxolimab every 2 weeks, at doses of 0.01 to 10 mg/kg. Enrolled patients in dose escalation had cancers that were hepatocellular carcinoma, melanoma, renal cell or head and neck cancer. Points from the study as a whole: At doses 0.1 to 3.0 mg/kg, CD4+ and CD8+ clones expanded.

Concerning this clone itself: Its antigen remains unidentified.

CDR1 and CDR2 (germline): SGHDN, FVKESK. The CDR3 sequence is 14 residues long. V was cut by 1 base and J by 8 bases, with 11 bases left in between. Autoimmune disease history or systemic immunosuppression was exclusionary. Sequencing used immunoSEQ multiplex PCR; TCRdb keeps in-frame clones, though not all of them. The sample shows about 41,000 clones, about 85% of them seen only once. Sequencing was performed on CD4+ or CD8+ T cells sorted from blood, taken in a trial of the OX40 agonist ivuxolimab. The chain combines TRBV14 with TRBJ1-4; D remains unclear. The source of this sequence is an adult with an advanced solid tumor such as melanoma, head and neck, liver or kidney cancer. The CDR3 sequence is CASSQAGPYEKLFF. The CDR3 nucleotides are TGTGCCAGCAGCCAAGCAGGCCCCTACGAAAAACTGTTTTTT.